The TCR beta chain described here comes from a study of T cell responses to AZD1222 COVID-19 vaccine. V trimming: 3 bases; J trimming: 9 bases; junction bases outside the gene matches: 12. This CDR3 is 16 amino acids long. Germline V lookup: CDR1 MDHEN, CDR2 SYDVKM. TCRdb keeps only in-frame clones here, not all; method: immunoSEQ multiplex PCR. Of some 96,000 clones in the sample, about 88% were seen once. This receptor was taken from an adult in good health. The input for sequencing was peripheral blood, taken on day 0 of AZD1222 vaccination. The rearrangement links TRBV28 to TRBJ2-4; 9 positions agree with TRBD2. The CDR3 loop reads CASSFGASGAQGIQYF. CDR3 sequence (DNA): TGTGCCAGCAGTTTTGGGGCTAGCGGGGCCCAAGGCATTCAGTACTTC. Variable domain in full (rest from reference TRBV28 and TRBJ2-4): DVKVTQSSRYLVKRTGEKVFLECVQDMDHENMFWYRQDPGLGLRLIYFSYDVKMKEKGDIPEGYSVSREKKERFSLILESASTNQTSMYLCASSFGASGAQGIQYFGAGTRLSVL.